The sequence of this T cell receptor beta chain was determined in a study of cytomegalovirus exposure and HLA in healthy donors. The CDR3 loop spans 15 amino acids. CDR1 is MNHEY, CDR2 SMNVEV, per germline (reference sequence). V lost 5 bases to trimming and J lost 8 bases; unmatched junction nucleotides: 9. Use of 60 Vbeta and 13 Jbeta primers characterized the PCR. Profiled with immunoSEQ multiplex PCR; TCRdb holds only in-frame clones, not every one. The sample has about 160,000 clones; about 85% are singletons. This rearrangement joins TRBV27 to TRBJ2-3, with 11 bases identical to TRBD2. This clonotype originated in a woman in her 50s in good health and CMV-seropositive. The material sequenced was PBMCs. The CDR3 DNA is TGTGCCAGCAGTAGCTTAGCGGGGGGGCACCCTACGCAGTATTTT. Its translation is CASSSLAGGHPTQYF.